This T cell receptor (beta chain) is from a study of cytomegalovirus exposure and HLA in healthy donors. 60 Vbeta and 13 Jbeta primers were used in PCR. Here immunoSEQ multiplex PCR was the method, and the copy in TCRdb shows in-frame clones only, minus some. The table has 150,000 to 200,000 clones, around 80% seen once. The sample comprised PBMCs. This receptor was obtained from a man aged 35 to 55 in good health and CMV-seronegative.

The CDR3 DNA sequence: TGTGCCAGCAGTACCTACAGGGGAGGTGGAAACACCATATATTTT. Encoded protein: CASSTYRGGGNTIYF. The V call is TRBV6-5, the J call TRBJ1-3, with 7 bases that match TRBD1. CDR1 MNHEY and CDR2 SVGAGI come from the germline V gene. There are 15 residues in the CDR3. Germline trimming cut 5 bases from V and 3 bases from J; bases unmatched to any gene: 7.